The 20 T cell receptor beta chains below were found in one sample sequenced in a study of T-cell reconstitution after alpha-beta-depleted transplantation in children. The TCRbeta library incorporated unique molecular identifiers. TCRdb passed the PCR reads through MiXCR, listing each CDR3 protein once. The repertoire holds 580,000 or so distinct CDR3 sequences, with roughly 24% as singletons. The sequencing here drew on PBMCs, mostly from graft donor cells, taken 360 days after TCRalphabeta/CD19-depleted stem cell transplant. All receptors come from a boy in the first two years of life who had a stem cell transplant for acute myeloid leukemia, so the T cells may come from the graft donor.

The sample holds a few counts of this clonotype. The gene calls are TRBV20-1 and TRBJ2-3; D uncertain. CDR1 and CDR2 from the germline V gene are DFQATT and SNEGSKA (reference sequence). The CDR3 consists of 14 residues. The V gene lost 5 bases and the J gene lost 6 bases, with 18 bases spanning the gap. CDR3 amino acids: CSAVPAPRSDTQYF. As DNA, the CDR3 is TGCAGTGCTGTCCCGGCCCCCCGTTCGGATACGCAGTATTTT.

V is TRBV7-9 and J is TRBJ1-5; D remains ambiguous. V dropped 0 bases and J dropped 5 bases, with 5 bases sitting between them. The germline V gene encodes CDR1 SEHNR and CDR2 FQNEAQ (reference sequence). The CDR3 is made up of 13 amino acids. The CDR3 loop is CASSLASDQPQHF. The CDR3 DNA is TGTGCCAGCAGCTTAGCGTCGGATCAGCCCCAGCATTTT.

This chain connects TRBV28 to TRBJ2-7; the D is unclear. The CDR3 covers 15 residues. Germline V lookup: CDR1 MDHEN, CDR2 SYDVKM. V lost 6 bases and J lost 3, with 18 bases in between. The chain's CDR3 is CASSPVREIHYEQYV. The CDR3 nucleotides read TGTGCCAGCAGCCCAGTAAGAGAAATACACTACGAGCAGTACGTC.

The J gene is TRBJ2-3, the V gene TRBV18; D is perhaps TRBD2 (6 bases). The V gene lost 3 bases and the J gene lost 2 bases, with 12 bases spanning the gap. Germline loops: CDR1 KGHSH, CDR2 LQKENI. This CDR3 is built from 15 residues. CDR3 sequence reads: CASSPTGGATDTQYF. CDR3 nucleotides: TGTGCCAGCTCACCCACCGGAGGGGCCACAGATACGCAGTATTTT. Filled out from reference TRBV18 and TRBJ2-3, the complete variable domain reads NAGVMQNPRHLVRRRGQEARLRCSPMKGHSHVYWYRQLPEEGLKFMVYLQKENIIDESGMPKERFSAEFPKEGPSILRIQQVVRGDSAAYFCASSPTGGATDTQYFGPGTRLTVL.

This clonotype was seen many times. The genes are TRBV29-1 and TRBJ1-2; D uncertain. The V gene lost 7 bases and the J gene lost 7 bases, with 4 bases spanning the gap. Germline-derived CDR1 and CDR2 are SQVTM and ANQGSEA. The CDR3 covers 8 residues. In DNA, the CDR3 is TGCAGCGACGGTGGCTACACCTTC. Translation: CSDGGYTF.

This clonotype was observed many times. The chain is built from TRBV3-1 and TRBJ2-1; D assignment may be TRBD1 or TRBD2 (6 bases each). The germline gives CDR1 LGHDT, CDR2 YNNKEL (reference sequence). CDR3 size: 13 residues. Trimming removed 3 bases from V and 8 bases from J, with 11 bases in between. In nucleotides, the CDR3 is TGTGCCAGCAGCCACTGGGGGGCGGATGAGCAGTTCTTC. Protein product: CASSHWGADEQFF.

This clonotype has a handful of counts. The rearrangement links TRBV12-3 or TRBV12-4 to TRBJ2-5; 10 nucleotides match TRBD2. The ends lost 5 bases at V and 3 bases at J; junction bases unmatched: 12. The CDR3 runs to 17 residues. The CDR3 protein is CASSRRIYGLAEETQYF. The CDR3 bases are TGTGCCAGCAGTCGACGTATCTATGGACTAGCGGAAGAGACCCAGTACTTC.

This clonotype was recorded at least ten times. The chain carries TRBV29-1 and TRBJ1-1; 10 bases line up with TRBD1. This CDR3 comprises 14 residues. The germline V gene encodes CDR1 SQVTM and CDR2 ANQGSEA. J lost 8 bases, V lost 3 bases, and 9 bases had no gene match. For the CDR3, the DNA is TGCAGCGTTGAGGACCAGGACAGGGGGTTGGAAGCTTTCTTT. Protein: CSVEDQDRGLEAFF. The entire variable domain, with the rest obtained from reference TRBV29-1 and TRBJ1-1, is as follows: SAVISQKPSRDICQRGTSLTIQCQVDSQVTMMFWYRQQPGQSLTLIATANQGSEATYESGFVIDKFPISRPNLTFSTLTVSNMSPEDSSIYLCSVEDQDRGLEAFFGQGTRLTVV.

The genes are TRBV4-3 and TRBJ2-7, with D perhaps matching TRBD1 (7 bases). The CDR3 has 17 residues. Trimming took 1 base from V and 1 from J, leaving 17 bases between them. From germline, CDR1 is LGHNA and CDR2 YSLEER. The CDR3 coding sequence is TGCGCCAGCAGCCAAGTACCGACAGGGACTCTATCCTACGAGCAGTACTTC. Its protein is CASSQVPTGTLSYEQYF.

The CDR3 DNA is TGTGCCAGCAGCTTAGAGAGACAGGCGTGGGGCTACACCTTC. Translated, it gives CASSLERQAWGYTF. The J gene is TRBJ1-2, the V gene TRBV11-2, with D possibly being TRBD1 (6 bases). Germline CDR1 SGHAT, CDR2 FQNNGV. The CDR3 sequence is 14 residues long. Trimming cost V 0 bases and J 8 bases, with 13 bases left between them.

This chain joins TRBV28 and TRBJ2-4; 9 bases are a match to TRBD1. The ends lost 6 bases at V and 4 bases at J; junction bases unmatched: 13. Germline lookup yields CDR1 MDHEN and CDR2 SYDVKM. This CDR3 comprises 17 residues. CDR3 protein: CASSPIGTGLPKNIQYF. As DNA, the CDR3 is TGTGCCAGCAGCCCTATAGGGACAGGGCTCCCAAAAAACATTCAGTACTTC.

In this sample, this clonotype turned up a few times. V usage is TRBV28 and J usage is TRBJ1-3; D uncertain. CDR1 and CDR2 (germline): MDHEN, SYDVKM. CDR3 size: 14 residues. Trimming removed 6 bases from V and 2 bases from J, with 11 bases in between. CDR3 sequence (DNA): TGTGCCAGCAGGGGTGGGGTAGCTGGAAACACCATATATTTT. It specifies CASRGGVAGNTIYF.

A few counts support this clonotype. In nucleotides, the CDR3 is TGCGCCAGCAGCTGGGGGACTAACTATGGCTACACCTTC. Translating gives CASSWGTNYGYTF. The V and J genes are TRBV5-1 and TRBJ1-2; maybe TRBD1 (5 bases). Germline CDR1 is SGHRS and CDR2 is YFSETQ. Trimming pared 3 bases from V and 0 bases from J, leaving 6 bases between. There are 13 residues in the CDR3.

This chain uses TRBV29-1 with TRBJ1-1; D might be TRBD1 (5 bases). The CDR3 runs 12 residues. The germline V gene encodes CDR1 SQVTM and CDR2 ANQGSEA. V shed 6 bases and J shed 7 bases, with 15 bases lying between them. The CDR3 loop reads CSVGPTADEAFF. In DNA form, the CDR3 reads TGCAGCGTGGGACCGACGGCCGATGAAGCTTTCTTT.

This clonotype appeared a single time. The chain links TRBV5-1 to TRBJ2-1; D possibly uses TRBD1 or TRBD2 (5 bases each). The V end lost 3 bases, the J end lost 4 bases, and 14 bases lay between the germline ends. The CDR3 runs to 15 residues. Per the germline V gene, CDR1 is SGHRS and CDR2 is YFSETQ. CDR3 DNA: TGCGCCAGCAGCTCGGACGGGACCCCTTACAATGAGCAGTTCTTC. Its translation: CASSSDGTPYNEQFF.

This clonotype appeared a single time. This CDR3 reads CASSQDFGRGAYEQYF. As DNA, the CDR3 is TGCGCCAGCAGCCAAGATTTCGGGCGAGGTGCCTACGAGCAGTACTTC. V usage is TRBV4-3 and J usage is TRBJ2-7; D ambiguous. This CDR3 spans 16 amino acids. From germline, CDR1 is LGHNA and CDR2 YSLEER. Trimming stripped 0 bases from V and 2 bases from J, with 14 bases between.

This chain uses TRBV7-2 with TRBJ2-4; perhaps TRBD1 as D (6 bases). The CDR3 is 16 residues long. Trimming removed 0 bases at V and 2 bases at J, with 11 bases between. Germline V gives CDR1 SGHTA, CDR2 FQGNSA. The CDR3 protein is CASSLANRVSKNIQYF. CDR3 DNA: TGTGCCAGCAGCTTAGCAAACAGGGTTTCCAAAAACATTCAGTACTTC. Looking up the rest from reference TRBV7-2 and TRBJ2-4 gives the full variable domain: GAGVSQSPSNKVTEKGKDVELRCDPISGHTALYWYRQSLGQGLEFLIYFQGNSAPDKSGLPSDRFSAERTGGSVSTLTIQRTQQEDSAVYLCASSLANRVSKNIQYFGAGTRLSVL.

The V and J genes are TRBV4-3 and TRBJ2-5; TRBD2 agrees at 10 bases. J was trimmed by 5 bases and V by 1 base; bases with no gene match: 13. Germline V CDR1 and CDR2: LGHNA, YSLEER. This CDR3 contains 18 residues. The CDR3 bases are TGCGCCAGCAGCCAAGGTCTAGCGGGGGCCAGGGGGAAGGAGACCCAGTACTTC. It translates to CASSQGLAGARGKETQYF.

This clonotype occurred many times. The chain carries TRBV21-1 and TRBJ1-1. TRBV21-1 is listed as a pseudogene. The CDR3 has 18 residues. Written as DNA, the CDR3 is TGTGCCAGCAGCAAAGATAAATGGGCCACTCCCTTGAACACTGAAGCTTTCTTT. It translates to CASSKDKWATPLNTEAFF.

This chain connects TRBV7-7 to TRBJ2-5; D possibly uses TRBD1 or TRBD2 (6 bases each). Looked up from germline, CDR1 is SSHAT and CDR2 is FNYEAQ (reference sequence). CDR3 size: 15 residues. Trimming shortened V by 1 base and J by 2 bases, and 11 bases separated the two germline ends. CDR3 sequence reads: CASSLGGARQETQYF. DNA for the CDR3: TGTGCCAGCAGCTTAGGGGGGGCGCGACAAGAGACCCAGTACTTC.